What follows are 11 T cell receptor beta chains derived from one specimen sequenced in a study of control samples from healthy donors and cancer patients. Using immunoSEQ multiplex PCR, the repertoire was profiled, and TCRdb retains in-frame clones only, with some absent. This table holds 60,000 to 75,000 clones, about 83% found once. Sequenced material: blood. The receptor source for this set is a man in his fifties or sixties in good health.

V usage is TRBV11-2 and J usage is TRBJ1-2; a possible D gene is TRBD1 (6 bases). The CDR3 contains 15 residues. V was shortened by 0 bases and J by 2 bases, with 10 bases between the two germline ends. The germline CDR1 and CDR2 sequences are SGHAT and FQNNGV. The CDR3 protein is CASSLDAGQNYGYTF. The CDR3 DNA follows: TGTGCCAGCAGCTTAGATGCCGGACAGAACTATGGCTACACCTTC. The whole variable domain, remainder taken from reference TRBV11-2 and TRBJ1-2, is EAGVAQSPRYKIIEKRQSVAFWCNPISGHATLYWYQQILGQGPKLLIQFQNNGVVDDSQLPKDRFSAERLKGVDSTLKIQPAKLEDSAVYLCASSLDAGQNYGYTFGSGTRLTVV.

V and J are TRBV19 and TRBJ2-5, with D perhaps matching TRBD1 or TRBD2 (5 bases each). This CDR3 contains 13 residues. The germline V gene has CDR1 LNHDA and CDR2 SQIVND (reference sequence). Trimming stripped 7 bases from V and 1 base from J, with 10 bases between. This chain's CDR3 is CASMGTPQETQYF. The CDR3 nucleotides read TGTGCCAGTATGGGGACGCCCCAAGAGACCCAGTACTTC.

This chain connects TRBV14 to TRBJ2-7; TRBD2 agrees at 9 bases. From germline, CDR1 is SGHDN and CDR2 FVKESK. This CDR3 is 14 amino acids long. The J segment lost 7 bases and the V segment lost 4 bases, leaving 8 bases of the junction unmatched. The CDR3 here is CASSRHIAGEEQYF. CDR3 nucleotides: TGTGCCAGCAGCCGCCATATAGCGGGAGAAGAGCAGTACTTC.

The chain employs TRBV27 and TRBJ2-7; tentatively, D is TRBD2 (5 bases). Germline lookup yields CDR1 MNHEY and CDR2 SMNVEV (reference sequence). The V and J ends lost 5 bases and 6 bases respectively, with 14 bases between them. This CDR3 region has 13 residues. The CDR3 reads CASSPRSSTEQYF. The CDR3, as DNA: TGTGCCAGCAGTCCCCGATCTAGCACCGAGCAGTACTTC.

The gene calls are TRBV18 and TRBJ1-1, with a possible D match to TRBD1 (5 bases). V lost 3 bases and J lost 3, with 14 bases in between. Per the germline V gene, CDR1 is KGHSH and CDR2 is LQKENI. This CDR3 has 15 residues. The CDR3 loop reads CASSPPDPGYTEAFF. As DNA, the CDR3 is TGTGCCAGCTCACCTCCGGACCCAGGGTACACTGAAGCTTTCTTT.

V and J are TRBV2 and TRBJ2-2; possibly TRBD1 for D (6 bases). This CDR3 is built from 13 residues. In germline, CDR1 is SNHLY, CDR2 FYNNEI. V was clipped by 5 bases and J by 6 bases, with 10 bases between them. The chain's CDR3 is CASSQGWAGELFF. The CDR3 DNA is TGTGCCAGCAGTCAGGGGTGGGCCGGGGAGCTGTTTTTT.

The chain recombines TRBV7-9 with TRBJ2-1, with D perhaps TRBD1 (6 bases). The V end was cut by 5 bases, the J end by 9 bases, with 17 bases between. In germline, CDR1 is SEHNR, CDR2 FQNEAQ (reference sequence). This CDR3 is 14 amino acids long. CDR3: CASSPGQCVSEQFF. CDR3 bases: TGTGCCAGCAGCCCCGGACAGTGCGTAAGTGAGCAGTTCTTC.

The gene calls are TRBV6-2 or TRBV6-3 and TRBJ2-3; D not certain. CDR3 size: 12 residues. Per the germline V gene, CDR1 is MNHEY and CDR2 is SVGEGT. V lost 3 bases to trimming and J lost 4 bases, with 5 bases between them. The CDR3 loop is CASSYRPDTQYF. CDR3 DNA sequence: TGTGCCAGCAGTTATAGGCCAGATACGCAGTATTTT.

V usage is TRBV9 and J usage is TRBJ2-2; tentatively, D is TRBD2 (5 bases). Trimming left V 0 bases short and J 4 bases short, with 10 bases between. The CDR3 length is 15 residues. CDR1 and CDR2 from the germline V gene are SGDLS and YYNGEE. As DNA, the CDR3 is TGTGCCAGCAGCGTAGGCCCAGAGGGCACCGGGGAGCTGTTTTTT. This encodes CASSVGPEGTGELFF.

J is TRBJ2-7 and V is TRBV7-8; a possible D gene is TRBD1 (5 bases). Germline V gives CDR1 SGHVS, CDR2 FQNEAQ. This CDR3 spans 14 amino acids. The V gene lost 1 base and the J gene lost 3 bases, with 10 bases spanning the gap. This CDR3 reads CASSLDTGLYEQYF. The CDR3, as DNA: TGTGCCAGCAGCTTAGATACAGGCCTCTACGAGCAGTACTTC.

The rearrangement links TRBV9 to TRBJ2-6; either TRBD1 or TRBD2 may supply D (5 bases each). This CDR3 contains 20 residues. V was clipped by 4 bases and J by 3 bases, with 26 bases between them. Germline lookup yields CDR1 SGDLS and CDR2 YYNGEE. CDR3 DNA: TGTGCCAGCAGCTTAGCCCGGGACCCCGTCGGCCTCGTTGGGGCCAACGTCCTGACTTTC. Translation gives CASSLARDPVGLVGANVLTF.